This TCR beta chain was identified during a study of cytomegalovirus exposure and HLA in healthy donors. Study findings and constraints: Versus the approximately 700-donor mean, an Asian-associated ancestry cluster reportedly showed fewer N-insertions in a later analysis.

Use of 60 Vbeta and 13 Jbeta primers characterized the PCR. Some clones are missing from TCRdb's copy, which holds only in-frame ones; the method was immunoSEQ multiplex PCR. Found here are roughly 77,000 clones, 9.5% to 13% of them singletons; the top ten hold 24%. Turning to this clone: What it binds is unknown.

Trimming took 3 bases from V and 2 from J; bases not matched to a gene: 3. Germline-derived CDR1 and CDR2 are MRHNA and SNTAGT. The length of the CDR3 is 15 residues. The sequence came from a man between 60 and 75 years old in good health and CMV-seropositive. Sequencing was done on a sample of PBMCs. V is TRBV6-4 and J is TRBJ2-3, with 9 bases lining up with TRBD2. This CDR3 is CASSEAGGPTDTQYF. The CDR3 DNA reads as TGTGCCAGCAGTGAGGCGGGAGGGCCCACAGATACGCAGTATTTT.